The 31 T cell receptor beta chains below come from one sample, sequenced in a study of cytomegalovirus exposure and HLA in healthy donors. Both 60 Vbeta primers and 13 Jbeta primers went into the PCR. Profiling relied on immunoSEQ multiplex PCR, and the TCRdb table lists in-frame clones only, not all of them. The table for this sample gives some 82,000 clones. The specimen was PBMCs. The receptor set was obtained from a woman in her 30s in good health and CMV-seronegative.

The CDR3 region is CASSSPPGTSQRYTQYF. The CDR3 DNA reads as TGTGCCAGCAGCTCCCCTCCCGGGACTAGTCAGAGGTACACGCAGTATTTT. The chain couples TRBV7-9 to TRBJ2-3, with 8 bases that match TRBD2. CDR1 and CDR2 (germline): SEHNR, FQNEAQ (reference sequence). CDR3 size: 17 residues. The J segment lost 9 bases and the V segment lost 4 bases, leaving 18 bases of the junction unmatched.

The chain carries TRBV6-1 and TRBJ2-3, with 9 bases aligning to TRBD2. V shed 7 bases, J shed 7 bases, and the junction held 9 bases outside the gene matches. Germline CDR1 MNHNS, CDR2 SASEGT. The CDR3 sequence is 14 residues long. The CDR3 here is CASNLLAGAYTQYF. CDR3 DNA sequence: TGTGCCAGCAACCTACTAGCGGGCGCATATACGCAGTATTTT.

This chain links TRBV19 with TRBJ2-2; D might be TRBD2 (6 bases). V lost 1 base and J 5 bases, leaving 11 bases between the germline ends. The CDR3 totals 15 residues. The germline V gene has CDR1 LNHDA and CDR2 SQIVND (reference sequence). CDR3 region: CASSIAGGWTGELFF. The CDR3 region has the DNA TGTGCCAGTAGTATAGCTGGGGGGTGGACCGGGGAGCTGTTTTTT. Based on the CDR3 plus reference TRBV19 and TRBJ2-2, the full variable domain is DGGITQSPKYLFRKEGQNVTLSCEQNLNHDAMYWYRQDPGQGLRLIYYSQIVNDFQKGDIAEGYSVSREKKESFPLTVTSAQKNPTAFYLCASSIAGGWTGELFFGEGSRLTVL.

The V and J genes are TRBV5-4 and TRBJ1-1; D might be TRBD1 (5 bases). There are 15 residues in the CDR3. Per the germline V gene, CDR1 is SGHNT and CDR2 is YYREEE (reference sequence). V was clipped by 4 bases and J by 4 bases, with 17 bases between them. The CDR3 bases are TGTGCCAGCAGCATGCAGACCGGGGGGGGCACTGAAGCTTTCTTT. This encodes CASSMQTGGGTEAFF.

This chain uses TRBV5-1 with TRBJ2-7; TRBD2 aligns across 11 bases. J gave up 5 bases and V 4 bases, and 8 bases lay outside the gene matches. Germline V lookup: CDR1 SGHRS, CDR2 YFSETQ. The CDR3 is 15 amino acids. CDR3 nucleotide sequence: TGCGCCAGCAGCCTGATAGCGGGAGGGCCCCACGAGCAGTACTTC. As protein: CASSLIAGGPHEQYF.

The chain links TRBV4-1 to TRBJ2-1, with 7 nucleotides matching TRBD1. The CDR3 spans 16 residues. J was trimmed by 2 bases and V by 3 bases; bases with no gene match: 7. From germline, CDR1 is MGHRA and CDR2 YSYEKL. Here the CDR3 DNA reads TGCGCCAGCAGCCACCGACAGGGTGATCCCTACAATGAGCAGTTCTTC. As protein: CASSHRQGDPYNEQFF.

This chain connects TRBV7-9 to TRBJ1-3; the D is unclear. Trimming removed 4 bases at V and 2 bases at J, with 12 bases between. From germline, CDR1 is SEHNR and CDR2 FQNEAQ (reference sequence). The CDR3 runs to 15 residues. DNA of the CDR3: TGTGCCAGCAGCTCCACTCCAGGCCCTGGAAACACCATATATTTT. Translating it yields CASSSTPGPGNTIYF. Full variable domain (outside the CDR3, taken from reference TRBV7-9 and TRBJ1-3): DTGVSQNPRHKITKRGQNVTFRCDPISEHNRLYWYRQTLGQGPEFLTYFQNEAQLEKSRLLSDRFSAERPKGSFSTLEIQRTEQGDSAMYLCASSSTPGPGNTIYFGEGSWLTVV.

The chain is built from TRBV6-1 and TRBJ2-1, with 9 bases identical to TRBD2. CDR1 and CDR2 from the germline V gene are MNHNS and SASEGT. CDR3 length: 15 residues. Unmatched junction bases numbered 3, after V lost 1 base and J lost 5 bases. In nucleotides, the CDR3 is TGTGCCAGCAGTGAAGGGACTAGCGCCCACAATGAGCAGTTCTTC. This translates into CASSEGTSAHNEQFF.

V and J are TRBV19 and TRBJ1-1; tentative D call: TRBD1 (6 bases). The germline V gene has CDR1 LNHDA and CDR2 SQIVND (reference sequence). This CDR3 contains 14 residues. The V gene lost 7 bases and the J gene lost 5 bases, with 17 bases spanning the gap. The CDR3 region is CASNAAGGTTEAFF. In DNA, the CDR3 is TGTGCCAGTAACGCCGCGGGGGGCACAACTGAAGCTTTCTTT.

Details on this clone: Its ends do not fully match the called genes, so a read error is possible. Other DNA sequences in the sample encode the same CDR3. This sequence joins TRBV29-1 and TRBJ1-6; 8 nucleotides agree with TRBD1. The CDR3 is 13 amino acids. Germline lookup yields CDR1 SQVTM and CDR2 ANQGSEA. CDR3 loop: CSVATGENSPLHF. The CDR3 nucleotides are TGCAGCGTAGCGACAGGGGAAAATTCACCCCTACACTTT.

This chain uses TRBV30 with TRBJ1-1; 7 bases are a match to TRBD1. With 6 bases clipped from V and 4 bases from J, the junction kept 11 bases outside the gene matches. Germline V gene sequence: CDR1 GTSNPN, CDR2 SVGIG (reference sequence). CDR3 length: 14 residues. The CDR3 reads CACYRQGTVTEAFF. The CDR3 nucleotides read TGTGCCTGCTATCGACAGGGTACGGTCACTGAAGCTTTCTTT.

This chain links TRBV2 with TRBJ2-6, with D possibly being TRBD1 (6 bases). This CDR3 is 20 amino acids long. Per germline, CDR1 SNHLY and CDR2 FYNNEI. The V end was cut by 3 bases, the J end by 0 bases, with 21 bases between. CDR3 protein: CASSDGRGFGVASGANVLTF. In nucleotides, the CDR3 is TGTGCCAGCAGTGATGGCAGGGGATTTGGGGTCGCCTCTGGGGCCAACGTCCTGACTTTC.

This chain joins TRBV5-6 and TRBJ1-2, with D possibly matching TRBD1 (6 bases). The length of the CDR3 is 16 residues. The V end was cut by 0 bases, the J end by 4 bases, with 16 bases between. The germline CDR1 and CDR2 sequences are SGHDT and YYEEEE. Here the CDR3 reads CASSLGGPNRGYGYTF. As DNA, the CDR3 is TGTGCCAGCAGCTTGGGGGGGCCTAATCGAGGCTATGGCTACACCTTC.

The CDR3 bases are TGTGCCTGGGCCCAGGGGAGCTCCTACAATGAGCAGTTCTTC. This translates into CAWAQGSSYNEQFF. The gene calls are TRBV30 and TRBJ2-1; D is perhaps TRBD1 (6 bases). This CDR3 is 14 amino acids long. With 5 bases removed from V and 0 bases from J, the gap between germline ends came to 11 bases. From germline, CDR1 is GTSNPN and CDR2 SVGIG (reference sequence).

The CDR3 here is CASSQDRTGLVTEAFF. CDR3 DNA: TGCGCCAGCAGCCAAGACCGGACAGGGCTGGTCACTGAAGCTTTCTTT. V is TRBV4-1 and J is TRBJ1-1; 8 nucleotides agree with TRBD1. Germline CDR1 reads MGHRA; CDR2 reads YSYEKL. The CDR3 extends over 16 amino acids. J lost 4 bases, V lost 0 bases, and 7 bases had no gene match.

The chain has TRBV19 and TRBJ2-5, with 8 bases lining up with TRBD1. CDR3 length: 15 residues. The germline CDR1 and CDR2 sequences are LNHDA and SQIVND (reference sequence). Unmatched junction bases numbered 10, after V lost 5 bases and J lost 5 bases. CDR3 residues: CASSSRTGLVETQYF. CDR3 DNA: TGTGCCAGTAGTTCCCGGACAGGGCTGGTGGAGACCCAGTACTTC.

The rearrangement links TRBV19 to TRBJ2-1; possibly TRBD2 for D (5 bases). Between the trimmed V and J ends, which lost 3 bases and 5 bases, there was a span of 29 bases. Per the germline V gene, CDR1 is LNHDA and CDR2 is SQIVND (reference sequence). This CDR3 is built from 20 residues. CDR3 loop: CASSIQAMQSLGGRDNEQFF. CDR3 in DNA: TGTGCCAGTAGTATCCAAGCCATGCAGAGTCTGGGTGGGCGGGACAATGAGCAGTTCTTC.

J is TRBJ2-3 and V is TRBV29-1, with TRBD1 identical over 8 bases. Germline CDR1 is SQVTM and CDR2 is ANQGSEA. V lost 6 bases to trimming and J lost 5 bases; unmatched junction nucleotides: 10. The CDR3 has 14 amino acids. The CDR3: CSVLGQGAGDTQYF. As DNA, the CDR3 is TGCAGCGTCCTGGGGCAGGGGGCAGGAGATACGCAGTATTTT.

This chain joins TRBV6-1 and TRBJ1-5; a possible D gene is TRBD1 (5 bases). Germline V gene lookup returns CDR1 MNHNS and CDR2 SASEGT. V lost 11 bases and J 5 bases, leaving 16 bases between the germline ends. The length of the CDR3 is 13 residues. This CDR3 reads CAGSQGGDQPQHF. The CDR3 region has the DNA TGTGCCGGATCCCAGGGAGGGGATCAGCCCCAGCATTTT.

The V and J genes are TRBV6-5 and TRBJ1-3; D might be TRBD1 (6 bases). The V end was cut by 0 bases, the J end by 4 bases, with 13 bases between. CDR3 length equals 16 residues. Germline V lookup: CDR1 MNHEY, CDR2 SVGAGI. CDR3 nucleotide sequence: TGTGCCAGCAGTTACTCGCCTCCGGGACAAGGAAACACCATATATTTT. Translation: CASSYSPPGQGNTIYF.

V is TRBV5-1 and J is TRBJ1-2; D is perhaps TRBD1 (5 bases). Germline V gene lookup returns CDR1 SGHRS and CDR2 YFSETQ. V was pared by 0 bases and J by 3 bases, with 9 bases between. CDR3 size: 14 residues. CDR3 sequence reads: CASSLAGIDYGYTF. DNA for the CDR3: TGCGCCAGCAGCTTGGCAGGGATTGACTATGGCTACACCTTC. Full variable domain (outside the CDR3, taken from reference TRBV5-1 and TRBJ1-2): KAGVTQTPRYLIKTRGQQVTLSCSPISGHRSVSWYQQTPGQGLQFLFEYFSETQRNKGNFPGRFSGRQFSNSRSEMNVSTLELGDSALYLCASSLAGIDYGYTFGSGTRLTVV.

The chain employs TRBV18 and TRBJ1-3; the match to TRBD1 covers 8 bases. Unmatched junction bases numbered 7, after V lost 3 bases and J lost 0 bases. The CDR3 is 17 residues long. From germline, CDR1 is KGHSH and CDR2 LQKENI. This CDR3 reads CASSPRTGSYSGNTIYF. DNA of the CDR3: TGTGCCAGCTCACCTAGGACAGGGAGCTACTCTGGAAACACCATATATTTT.

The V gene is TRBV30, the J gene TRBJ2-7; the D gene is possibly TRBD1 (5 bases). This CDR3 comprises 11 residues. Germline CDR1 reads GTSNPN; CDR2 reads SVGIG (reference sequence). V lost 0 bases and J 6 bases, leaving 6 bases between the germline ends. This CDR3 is CAWSVRAEQYF. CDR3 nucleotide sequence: TGTGCCTGGAGTGTCAGGGCCGAGCAGTACTTC. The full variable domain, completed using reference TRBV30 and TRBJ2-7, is SQTIHQWPATLVQPVGSPLSLECTVEGTSNPNLYWYRQAAGRGLQLLFYSVGIGQISSEVPQNLSASRPQDRQFILSSKKLLLSDSGFYLCAWSVRAEQYFGPGTRLTVT.

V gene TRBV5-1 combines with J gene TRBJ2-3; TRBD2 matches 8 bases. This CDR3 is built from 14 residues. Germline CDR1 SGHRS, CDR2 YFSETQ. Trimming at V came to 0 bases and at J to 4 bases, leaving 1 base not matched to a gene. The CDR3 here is CASSLGTSSDTQYF. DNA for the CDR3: TGCGCCAGCAGCTTGGGGACTAGCTCAGATACGCAGTATTTT.

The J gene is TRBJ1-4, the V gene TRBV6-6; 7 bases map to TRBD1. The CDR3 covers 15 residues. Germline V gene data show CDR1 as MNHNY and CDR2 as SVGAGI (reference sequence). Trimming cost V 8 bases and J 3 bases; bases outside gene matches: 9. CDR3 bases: TGTGCCAGCCGCGAGGGGGGACAGCCTAATGAAAAACTGTTTTTT. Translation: CASREGGQPNEKLFF.

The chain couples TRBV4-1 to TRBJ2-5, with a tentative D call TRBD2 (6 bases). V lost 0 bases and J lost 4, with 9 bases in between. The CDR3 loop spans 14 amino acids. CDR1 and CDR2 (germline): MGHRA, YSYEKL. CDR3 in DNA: TGCGCCAGCAGCCAAGAGGGGCGGGGAGAGACCCAGTACTTC. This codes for CASSQEGRGETQYF.

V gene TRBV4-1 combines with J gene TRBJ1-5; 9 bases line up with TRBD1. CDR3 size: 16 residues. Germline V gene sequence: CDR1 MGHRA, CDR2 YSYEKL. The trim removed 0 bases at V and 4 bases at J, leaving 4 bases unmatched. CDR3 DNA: TGCGCCAGCAGCCAAGATGGGACAGGGAGGAATCAGCCCCAGCATTTT. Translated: CASSQDGTGRNQPQHF.

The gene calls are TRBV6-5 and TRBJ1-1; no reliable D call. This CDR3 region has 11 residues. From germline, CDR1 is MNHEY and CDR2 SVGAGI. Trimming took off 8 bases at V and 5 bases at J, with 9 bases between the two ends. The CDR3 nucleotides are TGTGCCAGCCAACGGGGTACTGAAGCTTTCTTT. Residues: CASQRGTEAFF.

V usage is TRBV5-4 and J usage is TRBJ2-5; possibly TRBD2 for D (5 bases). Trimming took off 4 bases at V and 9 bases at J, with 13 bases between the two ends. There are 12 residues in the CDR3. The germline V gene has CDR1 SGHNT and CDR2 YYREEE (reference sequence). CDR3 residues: CASSRDFSAQYF. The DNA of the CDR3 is TGTGCCAGCAGCCGGGATTTCTCAGCCCAGTACTTC.

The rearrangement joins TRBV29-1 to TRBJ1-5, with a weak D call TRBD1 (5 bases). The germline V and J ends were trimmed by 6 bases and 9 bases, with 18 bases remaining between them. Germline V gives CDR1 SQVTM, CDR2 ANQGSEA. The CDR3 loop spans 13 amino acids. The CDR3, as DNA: TGCAGCGTGGCGGGGGACCGGGCAGGGCCCCAGCATTTT. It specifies CSVAGDRAGPQHF.

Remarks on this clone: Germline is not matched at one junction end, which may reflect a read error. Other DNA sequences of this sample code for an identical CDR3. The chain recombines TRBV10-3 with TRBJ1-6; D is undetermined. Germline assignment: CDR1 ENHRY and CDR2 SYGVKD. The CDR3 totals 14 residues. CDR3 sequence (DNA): TGTGCCATCAGTGAGTCGGCGGGAAATTCACCCCTACACTTT. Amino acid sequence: CAISESAGNSPLHF.